The T cell receptor (beta chain) described here comes from a study of shared T cell receptors in the human thymus (dated by TCRdb to the early 2020s). Regarding the research as a whole: The study examined how self-reactive, shared T-cell receptor alpha chains are generated in the human thymus.

As to this clone: Its recognized antigen is unknown. One base away there is no much larger clone; base qualities are not given.

Library preparation employed the immunoSEQ multiplex PCR assay. TCRdb retrieved this table from immuneACCESS and kept in-frame rearrangements only. Not all clones are present; in checked studies, unresolved V genes account for under half, and no reason is known for the remainder. Within this sample are about 710,000 clones, with about 87% of them counted one time only. Of the sample, 0.0094% is held by the ten largest clones. V is trimmed back by 3 bases and J by 0 bases, and the junction contains 11 bases that no gene match accounts for. Including cysteine and phenylalanine, the CDR3 has 20 amino acids. Only CDR3 DNA is held: 60 bases, read in frame from base 1. The germline V gene (reference sequence) yields SGHNT for CDR1 and YYREEE for CDR2. Another study also made use of these data, one on human thymus T cells. As that second study puts it: Immunologically healthy infants undergoing open corrective cardiac surgery for congenital heart defects in Finland were used as donors. The thymus tissue came from surgical resects taken out during corrective cardiac surgery. Usage of V and J gene segments appeared to be biased in both the thymic and the peripheral blood repertoires. According to the related research, thymic TCR repertoires were highly overlapping among unrelated individuals. The study characterized TCR alpha and beta repertoires from under 10 infant thymus samples and a few related peripheral blood samples. Donor ages ranging from roughly 7 to 250 days were recorded, and a handful of male and two female infants were included in the cohort. Thymocytes were freed from the tissue by mechanical means and kept at -70 degrees C as pellets of roughly 9-34 million cells. A QIAsymphony instrument was used to extract genomic DNA from frozen cell pellets. The immunoSEQ multiplex PCR assay was used to amplify the TCRB and TCRAD loci from a standardized quantity of quality-controlled genomic DNA. The amplicons spanned the V(D)J region and were long enough to cover the CDR3 and allow V and J genes to be identified. Amplicon sequencing was performed on an Illumina platform through the commercial immunoSEQ service. Primer bias and sequencing errors were corrected as previously described, and TCRAD and TCRB definitions were based on the IMGT database. Repertoires were analysed with immunoSEQ Analyzer 3.0 and VDJTools, covering basic statistics, V/J segment usage, diversity estimates, rarefaction and pairwise overlap. Diversity was estimated using the Chao1, ChaoE, Efron-Thisted, Shannon and inverse Simpson indices, and was also estimated on datasets down-sampled to the size of the smallest sample. Repertoire overlap was determined by strict matching of CDR3 nucleotide sequence, V gene and J gene, and Jaccard-based multidimensional scaling clustering was applied. Thymus samples yielded on average about 810,000 unique TCRB clonotypes, compared with roughly 76,000 from blood samples.

This TCR came from a boy in the first two years of life with a congenital heart defect. Donor details come from another sample of the same person, matched by shared clones. Sequenced input: thymocytes. The chain is assembled from TRBV5-4 and TRBJ2-4, with 14 middle bases fitting TRBD2. The CDR3 in this case is CASSWGTSGGLPVAKNIQYF. In nucleotides, the sequence is TGTGCCAGCAGCTGGGGGACTAGCGGGGGACTACCCGTAGCCAAAAACATTCAGTACTTC.